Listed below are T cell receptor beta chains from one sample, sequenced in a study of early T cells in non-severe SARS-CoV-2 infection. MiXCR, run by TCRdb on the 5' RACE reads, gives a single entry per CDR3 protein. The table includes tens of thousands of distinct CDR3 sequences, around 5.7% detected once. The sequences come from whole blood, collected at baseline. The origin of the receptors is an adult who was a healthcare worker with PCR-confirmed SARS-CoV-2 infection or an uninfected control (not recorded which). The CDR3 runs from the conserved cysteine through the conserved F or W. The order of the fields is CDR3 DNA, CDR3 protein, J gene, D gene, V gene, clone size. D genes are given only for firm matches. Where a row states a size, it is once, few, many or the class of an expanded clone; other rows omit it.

TGTGCCAGCAGGCGCCGGGACAGGGGGTTTAGTTTAAGTTCGGACAATGAGCAGTTCTTC	CASRRRDRGFSLSSDNEQFF	TRBJ2-1	TRBD1	TRBV6-5	many
TGTGCCAGCAGTTACTCGAGGCTAGCGGGAGGGTACGAGCAGTACTTC	CASSYSRLAGGYEQYF	TRBJ2-7	TRBD2	TRBV6-6	many
TGTGCCAGCAGTGAATATTGGGGTACCGGGGAGCTGTTTTTT	CASSEYWGTGELFF	TRBJ2-2	-	TRBV6-1	-
TGCGCCAGCAGCTTGGGAACGGAGACCCAGTACTTC	CASSLGTETQYF	TRBJ2-5	-	TRBV5-1	many
TGTGCCAGCAGCCCGAGCTCCAACACGGGCTATGGCTACACCTTC	CASSPSSNTGYGYTF	TRBJ1-2	-	TRBV3-1	few
TGTGCCACCAGGGCAAGCGGGAGGAGGGATACGCAGTATTTT	CATRASGRRDTQYF	TRBJ2-3	TRBD2	TRBV24-1	many
TGCGCCAGCAGCCCAACAGGGACGAACACTGAAGCTTTCTTT	CASSPTGTNTEAFF	TRBJ1-1	-	TRBV5-1	many
TGTGCCAGCAGTTACGGGGCTAGCGAGGGCAATGAGCAGTTCTTC	CASSYGASEGNEQFF	TRBJ2-1	-	TRBV6-2/TRBV6-3	few
TGTGCCAGCATCAATCCCTTGCGGGAGCCTTCCTACAATGAGCAGTTCTTC	CASINPLREPSYNEQFF	TRBJ2-1	TRBD2	TRBV2	many
TGTGCCAGCAGTTTATCAGGGCAAGAGACCCAGTACTTC	CASSLSGQETQYF	TRBJ2-5	-	TRBV28	many
TGTGCCAGCTCACCCGACGGGGTACCGTGGGGTAATTCACCCCTCCACTTT	CASSPDGVPWGNSPLHF	TRBJ1-6	-	TRBV18	many
TGTGCCAGCACTTTGGGAGGGGGCATGAACACTGAAGCTTTCTTT	CASTLGGGMNTEAFF	TRBJ1-1	TRBD1	TRBV28	many
TGCAGCGCCCGGGAACGGAACCAAGAGACCCAGTACTTC	CSARERNQETQYF	TRBJ2-5	-	TRBV29-1	many
TGTGCCACCAGCAAACAGGGGGCGGGCTATGGCTACACCTTC	CATSKQGAGYGYTF	TRBJ1-2	TRBD1	TRBV15	many
TGTGCCAGCAGCTTGGGTGGGGAGAACACTGAAGCTTTCTTT	CASSLGGENTEAFF	TRBJ1-1	-	TRBV5-6	few
TGCAGTGCTAGACTAGCGGGATTCAGAGGGTCCTACGAGCAGTACTTC	CSARLAGFRGSYEQYF	TRBJ2-7	TRBD2	TRBV20-1	-
TGTGCCACCAGCAGACACCCTCAGGGGAGCAATCAGCCCCAGCATTTT	CATSRHPQGSNQPQHF	TRBJ1-5	-	TRBV15	few
TGCAGTGCGCCGATGGACAGGGCGACCTTGACGAACACTGAAGCTTTCTTT	CSAPMDRATLTNTEAFF	TRBJ1-1	TRBD1	TRBV20-1	few
TGTGCCAGCAGCCATTATGGGACTAGCGGGAGCTACGAGCAGTACTTC	CASSHYGTSGSYEQYF	TRBJ2-7	TRBD2	TRBV3-1	-
TGTGCCAGCAGCGTACAAATGCGGGGAGACTCTGGAAACACCATATATTTT	CASSVQMRGDSGNTIYF	TRBJ1-3	-	TRBV9	few
TGTGCCACCAGCAGTGTCGTAGGTGAGACCCAGTACTTC	CATSSVVGETQYF	TRBJ2-5	-	TRBV15	few
TGCAGCGTTGATTTTGGGGGATACAATGAGCAGTTCTTC	CSVDFGGYNEQFF	TRBJ2-1	-	TRBV29-1	-